This T cell receptor (beta chain) was identified in a study of blood T cell repertoires in COVID-19. This clone was recorded a few times. Data came from immunoSEQ multiplex PCR; TCRdb stores just in-frame clones and leaves some out. The profile covers around 300,000 clones, with around 85% appearing a single time and approximately 11% taken by the ten largest. The trim removed 2 bases at V and 2 bases at J, leaving 4 bases unmatched. Germline CDR1 is SGHRS and CDR2 is YFSETQ. The CDR3 runs to 14 residues. This sequence joins TRBV5-1 and TRBJ2-7; 7 bases are a match to TRBD1. Material: peripheral blood. The sequence came from a woman in her 70s with acute or convalescent COVID-19. The CDR3 loop reads CASSFSTGPYEQYF. CDR3 nucleotide sequence: TGCGCCAGCAGCTTCTCGACAGGGCCCTACGAGCAGTACTTC.